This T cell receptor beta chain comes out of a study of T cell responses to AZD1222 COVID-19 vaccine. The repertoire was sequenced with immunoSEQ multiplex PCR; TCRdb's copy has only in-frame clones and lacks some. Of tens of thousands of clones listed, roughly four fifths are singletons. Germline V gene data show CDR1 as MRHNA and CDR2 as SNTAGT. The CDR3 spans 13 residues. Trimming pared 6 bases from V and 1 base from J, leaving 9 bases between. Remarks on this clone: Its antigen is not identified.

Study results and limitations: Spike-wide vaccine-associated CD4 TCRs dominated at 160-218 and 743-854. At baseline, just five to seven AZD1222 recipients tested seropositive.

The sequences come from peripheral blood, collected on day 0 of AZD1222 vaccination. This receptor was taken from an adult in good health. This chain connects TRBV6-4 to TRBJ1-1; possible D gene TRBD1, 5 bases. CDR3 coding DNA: TGTGCCAGCAGCGCAACAGGGAACACTGAAGCTTTCTTT. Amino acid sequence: CASSATGNTEAFF.